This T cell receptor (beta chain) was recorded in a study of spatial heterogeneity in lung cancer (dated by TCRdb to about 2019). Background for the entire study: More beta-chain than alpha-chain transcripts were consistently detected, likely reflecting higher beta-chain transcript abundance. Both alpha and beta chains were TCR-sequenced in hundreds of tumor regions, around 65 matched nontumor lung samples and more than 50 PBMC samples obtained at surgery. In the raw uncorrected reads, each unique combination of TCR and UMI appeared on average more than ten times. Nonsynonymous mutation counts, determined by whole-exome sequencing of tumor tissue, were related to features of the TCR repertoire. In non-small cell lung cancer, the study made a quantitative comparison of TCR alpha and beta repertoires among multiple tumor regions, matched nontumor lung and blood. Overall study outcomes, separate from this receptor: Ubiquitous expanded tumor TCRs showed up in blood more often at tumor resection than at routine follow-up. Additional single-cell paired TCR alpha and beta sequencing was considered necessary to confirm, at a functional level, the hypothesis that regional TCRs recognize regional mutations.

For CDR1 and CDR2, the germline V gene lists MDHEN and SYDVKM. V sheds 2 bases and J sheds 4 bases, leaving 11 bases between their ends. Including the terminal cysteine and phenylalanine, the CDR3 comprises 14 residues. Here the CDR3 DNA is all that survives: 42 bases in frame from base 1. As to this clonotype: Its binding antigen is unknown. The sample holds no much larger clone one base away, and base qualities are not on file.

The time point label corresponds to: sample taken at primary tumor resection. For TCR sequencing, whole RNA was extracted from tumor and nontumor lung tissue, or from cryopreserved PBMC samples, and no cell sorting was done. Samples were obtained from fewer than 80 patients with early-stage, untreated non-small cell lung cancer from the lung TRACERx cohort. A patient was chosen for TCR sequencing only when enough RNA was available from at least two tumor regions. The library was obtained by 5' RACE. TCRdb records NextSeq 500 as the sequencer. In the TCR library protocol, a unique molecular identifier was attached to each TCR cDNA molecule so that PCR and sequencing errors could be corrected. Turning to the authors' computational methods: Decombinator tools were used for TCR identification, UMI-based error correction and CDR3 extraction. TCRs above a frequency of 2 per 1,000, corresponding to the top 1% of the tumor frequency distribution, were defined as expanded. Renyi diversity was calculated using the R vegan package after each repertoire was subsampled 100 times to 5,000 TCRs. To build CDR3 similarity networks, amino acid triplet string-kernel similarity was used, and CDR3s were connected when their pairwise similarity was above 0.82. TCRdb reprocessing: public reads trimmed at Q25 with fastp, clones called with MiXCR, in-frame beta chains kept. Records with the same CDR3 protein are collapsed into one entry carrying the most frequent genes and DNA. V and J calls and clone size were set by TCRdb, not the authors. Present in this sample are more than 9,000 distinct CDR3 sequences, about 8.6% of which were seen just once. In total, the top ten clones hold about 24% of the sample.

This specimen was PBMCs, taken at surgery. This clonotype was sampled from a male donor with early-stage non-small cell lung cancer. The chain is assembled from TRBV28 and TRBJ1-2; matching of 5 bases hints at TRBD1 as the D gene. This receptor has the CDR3 CASSLRERGYGYTF. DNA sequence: TGTGCCAGCAGTTTAAGAGAGAGGGGCTATGGCTACACCTTC.